This TCR beta chain was obtained from a study of cytomegalovirus exposure and HLA in healthy donors (dated by TCRdb to between 2016 and 2019). Background for the entire study: According to an earlier analysis of around 600 of the donors, 150 million to 200 million T cells yielded some 120 million unique TCR beta sequences and 276 Gb of sequence data. Using immunosequencing, the study profiled T cell repertoires from approximately 700 subjects and related those repertoires to cytomegalovirus serostatus. Four to six DR-DQ haplotypes were handled as single units for association and clustering, since linkage in the cohort was strong. Among the roughly 390 genotyped donors, roughly 80% belonged to the genetic ancestry cluster associated with self-reported Caucasian donors. Every discovery cohort repertoire had been produced on one sequencing platform. To predict cytomegalovirus infection status, the study combined high-throughput TCR immunosequencing, statistical association of individual TCRs with disease status, and machine learning. In a later genetic analysis, genome-wide SNP genotypes for about three fifths of the roughly 670 donors were used, and that subset was treated as a discovery cohort. An earlier analysis of 587 of the donors applied high-throughput TCR beta sequencing to assess whether each TCR beta V gene segment acted as functional or pseudogenic. Typing coverage differed by locus: A, B, C, DRB1 and DQB1 were typed in roughly 620-630 donors, DQA1 in approximately 520, DPA1 in nearly 610, and DPB1 in just under 490. About 320 gigabases of sequencing data and around 87 million unique TCR sequences were included in an early release covering several hundred HLA-typed donors. HLA typing covered class I and class II loci at four-digit resolution. Donor age, sex, ethnicity and CMV serostatus were collected together with the repertoire data. A later analysis re-analyzed previously published TCR beta repertoires from 660 or so donors and added high-resolution HLA genotyping to study TCR occurrence patterns. Besides the first cohort of around 670 subjects, a separate validation cohort made up of 120 or so different subjects was used. The study was designed to test whether signatures of past pathogen exposure could be identified by cataloging public T cell receptors. In the later analysis, no new phenotypic data were used to find candidate immune exposures; instead, reliance was placed on TCR beta sequences and their occurrence across donors. Among about 390 genotyped donors of the cohort, an average of around 240,000 unique TCR beta nucleotide sequences were sequenced per donor, around 20% of them non-productive.

The CDR3 goes from the cysteine to the phenylalanine over 13 residues. Kept here is only the CDR3 DNA, which spans 39 bases and is read in frame from base 1. CDR1 and CDR2 are drawn from the germline V gene: SGHVS, FNYEAQ. V loses 1 base, J loses 4 bases, and the germline ends lie 5 bases apart. Library preparation employed the immunoSEQ multiplex PCR assay. For the multiplex PCR, a mixture combining 60 forward primers for TCR Vbeta segments and 13 reverse primers for TCR Jbeta segments was used. The CDR3 region of rearranged TCR beta genes was amplified from genomic DNA by a multiplex PCR assay. On the Illumina HiSeq System, the amplified TCR beta libraries were sequenced as 87-base-pair reads. As for the authors' bioinformatics: A later analysis counted tens of millions of unique TCR beta chains across the 666 repertoires, and some 12 million of these chains were shared by at least two donors. Raw reads were error-corrected and collapsed into unique sequences with a nearest-neighbor algorithm that merged closely related sequences to remove PCR and sequencing errors. CDR3 sequences were aligned to IMGT reference sequences to assign V, D and J gene segments. Each retained sequence needed at least a six-nucleotide match to both a V gene segment and a J gene segment. A rearrangement counted as productive if the CDR3 had no stop codons and remained in frame with V and J, and every other rearrangement counted as non-productive. Following IMGT convention, CDR3 was defined as the stretch from the second conserved V-encoded cysteine up to the conserved J-encoded phenylalanine. The earlier analysis of about 560 of the donors excluded any sequence lacking an unambiguous match to a single V gene segment. In an earlier analysis of approximately 590 of the donors, a V segment was called functional when productive rearrangements were above 56.7%, and segregating when the standard deviation between donors exceeded 5%. To diagnose cytomegalovirus status from the catalog of TCR beta chain sequences, a statistical classification framework was built. In a later analysis, TCR nucleotide sequences were compared against IMGT/GENE-DB human TR gene sequences so that V and J genes could be assigned. A later analysis assigned CDR3 sequences and most-parsimonious VDJ recombination scenarios with the TCRdist pipeline. In a later analysis, every TCR beta chain was defined by the combination of its CDR3 amino acid sequence and its V-gene family, and reads without a unique V-gene family were dropped. To address suspected cross-contamination and a sequencing artifact, a later analysis removed around 590 highly shared, low-generation-probability nucleotide sequences. For each public chain, a later analysis derived a clonal expansion index from normalized ranks of inferred template counts within each repertoire. Generation probabilities in a later analysis came from a VDJ recombination model fitted to out-of-frame rearrangements, and those results were checked against IGoR. Hypergeometric tests were used in a later analysis to score TCR-TCR, TCR-HLA and TCR-CMV co-occurrence, with a repertoire-size bias correction applied to the TCR pairs. False discovery rates were estimated in a later analysis by permuting HLA or CMV assignments 20 times. In a later analysis, co-occurring TCRs were grouped with DBSCAN, and TCRdist sequence similarity was added when clustering was performed within HLA-allele-positive subsets. Co-occurrence clustering excluded repertoires with fewer than 30,000 or more than 120,000 public chains, plus five with anomalous nucleotide sharing. Drawn from immuneACCESS, this table holds only the in-frame rearrangements with V and J called that TCRdb kept. Clones are partly lost; checked studies trace under half to an unresolved V gene and leave the rest unexplained. That table is the source of V, J and clone size, and D and trimming were worked out from the DNA. The sample table lists about 120,000 clones, about 8% of them with a count of one. 5.5% to 7.5% of the sample is in the top ten clones.

What the work shows at the level of the full study, not this receptor alone: Most TCR sequences were observed very rarely across donors, whereas some public TCRs were present in many individuals. A further reported finding was that TCR beta sequences accurately predicted the HLA-A and HLA-B alleles for most subjects in the first cohort. The study listed 150 to 200 TCR beta chains as associated with cytomegalovirus. Presence/absence analyses assumed roughly uniform sequencing depth across donors, an assumption that may not hold. The classifier was reported to diagnose cytomegalovirus status with high specificity and sensitivity in both the original cohort and the validation cohort. When HLA alleles, especially DR and DQ, strongly co-occurred, attributing TCR associations to individual alleles was difficult. In a later genetic analysis, a missense DCLRE1C variant was associated with V-gene and J-gene trimming of TCR beta chains, and the association was replicated in an independent cohort. A cluster of highly shared sequence variants was judged likely to be a technical artifact of the sequencing pipeline. HLA typing was unavailable for some donors at each locus, so association tests used only the typed subset. A later genetic analysis reported fewer N-insertions in productive TCRs among donors in an Asian-associated ancestry cluster than the roughly 620-donor mean. About 15 rarely observed V segments, including chromosome 9 orphons, were excluded from the earlier analysis of a few hundred of the donors because counts were too low. At a false discovery rate of 0.05, a later analysis linked some 17,000 TCR beta sequences to specific HLA alleles. Correlated functional status among segregating V segments might be attributable to linkage disequilibrium, but an unknown experimental factor could not be ruled out. A later analysis found that most CMV-associated TCR beta chains appeared HLA-restricted, with HLA associations seemingly driven largely by CMV exposure. In a later analysis, several top co-occurrence clusters were reported to appear linked to parvovirus B19, influenza, CMV and Epstein-Barr virus. A later analysis found that HLA-associated TCR beta chains were more clonally expanded and had lower generation probabilities than equally common non-associated chains. It was suggested by the authors that the approach could potentially be generalized to other disease states and immunological phenotypes. In vitro tests confirmed that a few of the cytomegalovirus-associated TCR beta chains recognize cytomegalovirus antigens. In a later analysis, TCR association rates were found to vary across HLA loci, with the most associated TCRs seen for DRB1 alleles and the fewest for HLA-C alleles. Some IMGT-functional V segments, including TRBV6-2 and TRBV6-3, could not be distinguished by the 87-base-pair reads and were therefore excluded. In an earlier analysis of about 550 of the donors, most TCR beta V segments were observed in productive rearrangements about 87% or about 30% of the time, broadly matching IMGT annotations. Immune exposure information for the cohort was limited to CMV serostatus. The cohort was sequenced for TCR beta chains only, and without alpha or paired-chain data the features that could be detected were limited.

The table lists this clone with a few counts. What this receptor recognizes is not known. Base quality data are lacking; no much larger clone is found one base away. The cohort comprised 550 to 700 healthy bone marrow donors. Cohort members were all nominally healthy when sampled, although unrecorded immune exposures were likely present. The donor tested CMV seropositive and was one of the 289 seropositive cohort members. A peripheral blood sample was provided by each donor, and peripheral blood mononuclear cells were used for TCR beta sequencing. Genomic DNA extraction from the blood cell samples was performed with the Qiagen DNeasy Blood Extraction Kit.

The chain joins TRBV7-6 to TRBJ1-5, and TRBD1 may be the D gene, going by 5 matching bases. Sequencing was done on a sample of PBMCs. This receptor was taken from a middle-aged woman in good health and CMV-seropositive. The DNA reads as follows: TGTGCCAGCAGCTTAGACAGGAATCAGCCCCAGCATTTT. It encodes CASSLDRNQPQHF.